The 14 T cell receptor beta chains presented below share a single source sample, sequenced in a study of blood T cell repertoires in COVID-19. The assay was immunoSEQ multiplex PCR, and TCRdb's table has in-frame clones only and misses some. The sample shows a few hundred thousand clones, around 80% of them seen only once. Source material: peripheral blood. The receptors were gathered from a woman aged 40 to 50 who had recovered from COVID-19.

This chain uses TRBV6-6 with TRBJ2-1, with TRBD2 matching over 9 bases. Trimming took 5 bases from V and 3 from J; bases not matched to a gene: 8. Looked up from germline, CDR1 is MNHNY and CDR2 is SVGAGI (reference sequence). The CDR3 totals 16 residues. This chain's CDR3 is CASSKIAGVGYNEQFF. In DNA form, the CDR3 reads TGTGCCAGCAGTAAGATAGCGGGGGTTGGCTACAATGAGCAGTTCTTC.

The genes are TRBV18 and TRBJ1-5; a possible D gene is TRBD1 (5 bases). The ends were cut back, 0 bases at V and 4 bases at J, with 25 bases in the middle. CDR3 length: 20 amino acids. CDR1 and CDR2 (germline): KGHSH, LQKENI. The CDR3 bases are TGTGCCAGCTCACCACCGAGTAAGGGGTATAGGTTTTCTAAAAATCAGCCCCAGCATTTT. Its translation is CASSPPSKGYRFSKNQPQHF. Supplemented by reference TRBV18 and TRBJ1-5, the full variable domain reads NAGVMQNPRHLVRRRGQEARLRCSPMKGHSHVYWYRQLPEEGLKFMVYLQKENIIDESGMPKERFSAEFPKEGPSILRIQQVVRGDSAAYFCASSPPSKGYRFSKNQPQHFGDGTRLSIL.

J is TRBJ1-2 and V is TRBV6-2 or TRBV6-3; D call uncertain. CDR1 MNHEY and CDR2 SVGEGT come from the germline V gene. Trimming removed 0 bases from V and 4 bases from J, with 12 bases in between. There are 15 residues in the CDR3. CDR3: CASSYSNPGSYGYTF. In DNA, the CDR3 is TGTGCCAGCAGTTACTCGAATCCGGGTTCCTATGGCTACACCTTC.

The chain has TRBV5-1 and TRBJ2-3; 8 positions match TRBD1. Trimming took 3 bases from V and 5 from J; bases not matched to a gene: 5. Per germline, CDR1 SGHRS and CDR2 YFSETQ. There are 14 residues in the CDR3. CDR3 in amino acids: CASSSGQVQDTQYF. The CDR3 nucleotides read TGCGCCAGCAGCTCGGGACAGGTTCAAGATACGCAGTATTTT.

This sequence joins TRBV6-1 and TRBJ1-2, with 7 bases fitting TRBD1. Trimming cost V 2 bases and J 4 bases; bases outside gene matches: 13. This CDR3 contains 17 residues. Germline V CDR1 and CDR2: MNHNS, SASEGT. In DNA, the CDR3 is TGTGCCAGCAGTGAATCCCTGCGACAGGGTGGGATCTATGGCTACACCTTC. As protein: CASSESLRQGGIYGYTF.

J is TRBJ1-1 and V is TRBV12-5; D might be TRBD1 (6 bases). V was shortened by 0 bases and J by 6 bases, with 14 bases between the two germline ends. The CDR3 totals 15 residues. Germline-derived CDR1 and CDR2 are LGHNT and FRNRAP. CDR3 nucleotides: TGTGCTAGTGGTTTGGTTCCCCGGGGGGGCGCTGAAGCTTTCTTT. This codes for CASGLVPRGGAEAFF. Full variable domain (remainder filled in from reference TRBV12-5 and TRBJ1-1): DARVTQTPRHKVTEMGQEVTMRCQPILGHNTVFWYRQTMMQGLELLAYFRNRAPLDDSGMPKDRFSAEMPDATLATLKIQPSEPRDSAVYFCASGLVPRGGAEAFFGQGTRLTVV.

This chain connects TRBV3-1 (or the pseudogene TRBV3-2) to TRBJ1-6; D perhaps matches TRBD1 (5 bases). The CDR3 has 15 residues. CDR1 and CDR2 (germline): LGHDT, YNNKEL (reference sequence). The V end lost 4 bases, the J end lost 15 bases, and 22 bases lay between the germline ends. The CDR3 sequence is CASSPAGRGEEDLHF. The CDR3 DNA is TGTGCCAGCAGCCCGGCCGGTCGAGGGGAGGAAGACCTCCACTTT.

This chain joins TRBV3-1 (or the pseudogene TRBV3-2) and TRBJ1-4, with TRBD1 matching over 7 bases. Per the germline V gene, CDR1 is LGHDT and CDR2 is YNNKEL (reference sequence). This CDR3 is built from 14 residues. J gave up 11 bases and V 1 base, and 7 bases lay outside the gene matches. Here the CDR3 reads CASSQAWTGEKLFF. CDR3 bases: TGTGCCAGCAGCCAAGCTTGGACAGGAGAGAAACTGTTTTTT.

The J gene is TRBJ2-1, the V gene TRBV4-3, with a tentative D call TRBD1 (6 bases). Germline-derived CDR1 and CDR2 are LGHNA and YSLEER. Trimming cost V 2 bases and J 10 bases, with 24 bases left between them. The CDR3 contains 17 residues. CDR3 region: CASSQYAVGSQRGEQFF. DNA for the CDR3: TGCGCCAGCAGCCAATATGCTGTGGGCTCGCAAAGGGGGGAGCAGTTCTTC.

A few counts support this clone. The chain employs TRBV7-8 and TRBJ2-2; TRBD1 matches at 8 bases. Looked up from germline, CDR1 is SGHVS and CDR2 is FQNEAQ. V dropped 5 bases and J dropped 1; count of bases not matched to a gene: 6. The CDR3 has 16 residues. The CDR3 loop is CASSRRGQGNTGELFF. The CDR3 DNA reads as TGTGCCAGCAGCCGCCGTGGACAGGGGAACACCGGGGAGCTGTTTTTT.

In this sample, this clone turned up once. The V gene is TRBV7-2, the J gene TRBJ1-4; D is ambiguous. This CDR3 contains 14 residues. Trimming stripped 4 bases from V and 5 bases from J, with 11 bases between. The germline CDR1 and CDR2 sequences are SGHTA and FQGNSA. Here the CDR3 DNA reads TGTGCCAGCAGCTATCCGGGAGCCAATGAAAAACTGTTTTTT. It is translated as CASSYPGANEKLFF.

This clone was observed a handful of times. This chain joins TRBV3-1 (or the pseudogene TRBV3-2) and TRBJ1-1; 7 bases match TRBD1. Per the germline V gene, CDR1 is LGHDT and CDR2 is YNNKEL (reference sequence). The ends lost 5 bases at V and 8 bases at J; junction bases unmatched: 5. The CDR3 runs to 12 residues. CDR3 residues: CASSYQDREAFF. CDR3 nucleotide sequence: TGTGCCAGCAGCTACCAGGACAGGGAAGCTTTCTTT.

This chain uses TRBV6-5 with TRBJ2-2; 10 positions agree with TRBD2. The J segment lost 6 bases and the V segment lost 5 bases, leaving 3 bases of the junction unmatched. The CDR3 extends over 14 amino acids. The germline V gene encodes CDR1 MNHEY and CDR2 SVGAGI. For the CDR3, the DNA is TGTGCCAGCAGTAAGCGGGGGGGCGCCGGGGAGCTGTTTTTT. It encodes CASSKRGGAGELFF.

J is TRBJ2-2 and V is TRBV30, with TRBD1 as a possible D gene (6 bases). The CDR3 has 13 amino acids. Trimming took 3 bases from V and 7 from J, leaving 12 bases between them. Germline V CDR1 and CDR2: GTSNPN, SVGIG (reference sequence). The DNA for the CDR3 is TGTGCCTGGAGCTTTCAGGGGAGCGGGGAGCTGTTTTTT. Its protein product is CAWSFQGSGELFF.